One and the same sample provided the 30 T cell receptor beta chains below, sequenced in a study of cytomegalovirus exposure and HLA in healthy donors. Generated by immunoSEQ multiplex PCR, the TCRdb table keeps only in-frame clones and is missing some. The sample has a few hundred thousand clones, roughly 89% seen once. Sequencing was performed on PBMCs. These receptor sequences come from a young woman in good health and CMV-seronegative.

The chain's CDR3 is CASSTDRIYGYTF. DNA of the CDR3: TGTGCCAGCAGTACTGACAGAATCTATGGCTACACCTTC. The chain links TRBV7-2 to TRBJ1-2; D possibly corresponds to TRBD1 (5 bases). Between the trimmed V and J ends, which lost 6 bases and 4 bases, there was a span of 12 bases. Germline lookup yields CDR1 SGHTA and CDR2 FQGNSA. The CDR3 is made up of 13 amino acids.

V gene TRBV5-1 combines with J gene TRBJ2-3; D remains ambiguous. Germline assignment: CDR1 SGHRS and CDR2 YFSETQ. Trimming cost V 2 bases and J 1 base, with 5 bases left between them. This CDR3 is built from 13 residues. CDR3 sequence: CASSLTGTDTQYF. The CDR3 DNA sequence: TGCGCCAGCAGCTTAACAGGCACAGATACGCAGTATTTT.

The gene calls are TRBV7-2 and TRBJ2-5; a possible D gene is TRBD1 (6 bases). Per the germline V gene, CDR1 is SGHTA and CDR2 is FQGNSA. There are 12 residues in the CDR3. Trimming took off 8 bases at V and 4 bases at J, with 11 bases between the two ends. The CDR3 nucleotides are TGTGCCAGCGGTACAGGGAGAGAGACCCAGTACTTC. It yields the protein CASGTGRETQYF.

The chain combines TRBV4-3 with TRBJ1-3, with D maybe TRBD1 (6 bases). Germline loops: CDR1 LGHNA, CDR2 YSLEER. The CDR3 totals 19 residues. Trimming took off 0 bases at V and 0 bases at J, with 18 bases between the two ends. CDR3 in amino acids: CASSQDLGTQYFSGNTIYF. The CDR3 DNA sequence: TGCGCCAGCAGCCAAGATCTCGGGACACAATATTTCTCTGGAAACACCATATATTTT.

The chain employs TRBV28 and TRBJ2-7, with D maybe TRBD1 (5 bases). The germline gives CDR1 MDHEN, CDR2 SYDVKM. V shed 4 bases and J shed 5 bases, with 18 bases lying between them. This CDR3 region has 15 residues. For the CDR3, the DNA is TGTGCCAGCAGTTCCCCCCCAGGGTTGTCGAACGAGCAGTACTTC. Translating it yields CASSSPPGLSNEQYF.

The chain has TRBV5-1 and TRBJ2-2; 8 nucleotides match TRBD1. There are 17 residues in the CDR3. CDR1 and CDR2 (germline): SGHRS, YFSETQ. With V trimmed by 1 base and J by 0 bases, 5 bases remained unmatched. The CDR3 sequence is CASSLITGGSNTGELFF. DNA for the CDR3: TGCGCCAGCAGCTTGATTACAGGGGGATCGAACACCGGGGAGCTGTTTTTT.

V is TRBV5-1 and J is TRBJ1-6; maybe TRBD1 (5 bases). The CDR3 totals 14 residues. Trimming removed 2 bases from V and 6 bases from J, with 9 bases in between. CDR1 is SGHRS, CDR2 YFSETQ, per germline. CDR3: CASSFEGANSPLHF. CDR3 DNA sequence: TGCGCCAGCAGCTTCGAAGGGGCTAATTCACCCCTCCACTTT.

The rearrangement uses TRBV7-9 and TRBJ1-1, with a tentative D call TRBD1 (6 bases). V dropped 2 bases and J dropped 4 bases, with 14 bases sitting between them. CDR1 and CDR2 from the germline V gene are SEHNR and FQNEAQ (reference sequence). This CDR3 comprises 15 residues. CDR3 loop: CASSLQRGSITEAFF. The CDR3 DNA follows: TGTGCCAGCAGCTTACAGAGGGGGAGTATCACTGAAGCTTTCTTT. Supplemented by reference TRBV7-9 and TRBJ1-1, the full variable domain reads DTGVSQNPRHKITKRGQNVTFRCDPISEHNRLYWYRQTLGQGPEFLTYFQNEAQLEKSRLLSDRFSAERPKGSFSTLEIQRTEQGDSAMYLCASSLQRGSITEAFFGQGTRLTVV.

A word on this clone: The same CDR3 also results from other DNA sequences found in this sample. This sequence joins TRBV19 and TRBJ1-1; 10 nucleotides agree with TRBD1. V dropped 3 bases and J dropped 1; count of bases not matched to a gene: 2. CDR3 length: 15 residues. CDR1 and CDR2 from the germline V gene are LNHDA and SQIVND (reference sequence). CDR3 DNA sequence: TGTGCCAGTAGTATGGGGGACAGGGGGAACACTGAAGCTTTCTTT. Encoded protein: CASSMGDRGNTEAFF.

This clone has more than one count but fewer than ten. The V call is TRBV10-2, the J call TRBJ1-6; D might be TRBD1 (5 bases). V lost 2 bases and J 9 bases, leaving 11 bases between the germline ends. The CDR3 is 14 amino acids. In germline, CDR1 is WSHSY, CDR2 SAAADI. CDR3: CASSEGRGISPLHF. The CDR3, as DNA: TGCGCCAGCAGTGAGGGGCGGGGGATTTCACCCCTCCACTTT.

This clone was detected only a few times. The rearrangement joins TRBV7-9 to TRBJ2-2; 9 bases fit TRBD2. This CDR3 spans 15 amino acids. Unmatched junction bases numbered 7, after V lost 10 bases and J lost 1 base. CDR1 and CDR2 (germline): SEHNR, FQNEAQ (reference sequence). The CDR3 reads CATAPLAGNTGELFF. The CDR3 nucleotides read TGTGCCACCGCGCCACTAGCGGGGAACACCGGGGAGCTGTTTTTT. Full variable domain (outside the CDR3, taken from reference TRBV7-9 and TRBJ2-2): DTGVSQNPRHKITKRGQNVTFRCDPISEHNRLYWYRQTLGQGPEFLTYFQNEAQLEKSRLLSDRFSAERPKGSFSTLEIQRTEQGDSAMYLCATAPLAGNTGELFFGEGSRLTVL.

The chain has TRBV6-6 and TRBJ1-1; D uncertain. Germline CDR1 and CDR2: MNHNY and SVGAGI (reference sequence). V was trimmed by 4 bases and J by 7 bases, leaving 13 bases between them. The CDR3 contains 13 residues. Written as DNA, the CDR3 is TGTGCCAGCAGTTTCCGGGAGCTAGATGAAGCTTTCTTT. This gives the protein CASSFRELDEAFF.

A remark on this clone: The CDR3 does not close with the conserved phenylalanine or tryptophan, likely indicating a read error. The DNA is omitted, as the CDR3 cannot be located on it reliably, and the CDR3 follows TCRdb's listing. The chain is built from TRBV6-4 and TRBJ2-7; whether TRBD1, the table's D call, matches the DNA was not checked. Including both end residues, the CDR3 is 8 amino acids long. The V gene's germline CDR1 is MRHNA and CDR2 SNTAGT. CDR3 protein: CASRTGPD.

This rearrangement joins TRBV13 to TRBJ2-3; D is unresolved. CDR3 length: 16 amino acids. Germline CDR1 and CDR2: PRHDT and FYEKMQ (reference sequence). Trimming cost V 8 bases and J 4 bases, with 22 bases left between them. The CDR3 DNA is TGTGCCAGCCAAGATTCCGGCCTACCGAGGCCAGATACGCAGTATTTT. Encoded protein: CASQDSGLPRPDTQYF.

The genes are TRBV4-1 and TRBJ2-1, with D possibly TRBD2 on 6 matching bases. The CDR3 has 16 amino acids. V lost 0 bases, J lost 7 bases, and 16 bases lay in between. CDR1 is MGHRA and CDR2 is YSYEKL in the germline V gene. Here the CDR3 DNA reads TGCGCCAGCAGCCAAGACGTGACGGGGGTGGGTAATGAGCAGTTCTTC. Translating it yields CASSQDVTGVGNEQFF.

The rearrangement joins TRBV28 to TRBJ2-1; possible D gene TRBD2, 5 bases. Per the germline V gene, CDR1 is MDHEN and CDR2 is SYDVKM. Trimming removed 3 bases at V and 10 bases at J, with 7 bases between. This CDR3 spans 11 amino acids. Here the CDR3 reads CASSFSVEQFF. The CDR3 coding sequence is TGTGCCAGCAGTTTTAGCGTGGAGCAGTTCTTC.

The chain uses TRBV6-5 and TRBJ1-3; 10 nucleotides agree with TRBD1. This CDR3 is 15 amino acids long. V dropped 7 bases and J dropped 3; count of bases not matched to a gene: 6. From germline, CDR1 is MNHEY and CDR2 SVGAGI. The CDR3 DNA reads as TGTGCCAGCACCCTGACAGGGGGCGATGGAAACACCATATATTTT. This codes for CASTLTGGDGNTIYF.

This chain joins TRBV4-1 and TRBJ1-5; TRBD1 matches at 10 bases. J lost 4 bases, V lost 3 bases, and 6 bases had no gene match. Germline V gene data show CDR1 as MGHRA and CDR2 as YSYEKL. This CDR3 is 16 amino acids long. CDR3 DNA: TGCGCCAGCAGCCATGCCGGGACAGGGGTAAATCAGCCCCAGCATTTT. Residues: CASSHAGTGVNQPQHF.

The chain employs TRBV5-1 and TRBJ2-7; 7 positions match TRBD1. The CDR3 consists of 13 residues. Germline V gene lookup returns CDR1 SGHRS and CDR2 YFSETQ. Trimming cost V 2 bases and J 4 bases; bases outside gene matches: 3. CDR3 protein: CASSLGQEYEQYV. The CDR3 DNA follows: TGCGCCAGCAGCTTAGGACAGGAATACGAGCAGTACGTC.

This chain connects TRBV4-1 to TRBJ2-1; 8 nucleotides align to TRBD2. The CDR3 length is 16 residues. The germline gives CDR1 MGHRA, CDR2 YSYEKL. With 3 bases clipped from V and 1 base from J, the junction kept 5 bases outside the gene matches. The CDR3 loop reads CASSHASGGSYNEQFF. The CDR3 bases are TGCGCCAGCAGCCACGCCAGCGGGGGTTCCTACAATGAGCAGTTCTTC.

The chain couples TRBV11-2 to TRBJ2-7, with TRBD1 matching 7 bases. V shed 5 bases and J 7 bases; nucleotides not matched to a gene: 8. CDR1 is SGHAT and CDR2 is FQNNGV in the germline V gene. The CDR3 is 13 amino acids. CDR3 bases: TGTGCCAGCAGCCCGGGGACAGCCGGTGAGCAGTACGTC. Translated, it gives CASSPGTAGEQYV.

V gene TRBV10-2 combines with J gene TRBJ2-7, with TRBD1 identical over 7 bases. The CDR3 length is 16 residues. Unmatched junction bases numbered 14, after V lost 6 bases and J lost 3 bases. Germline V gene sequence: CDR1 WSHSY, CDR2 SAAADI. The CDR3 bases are TGCGCCAGCAGCCATGGGAAGGGACAGATGAACTACGAGCAGTACGTC. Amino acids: CASSHGKGQMNYEQYV.

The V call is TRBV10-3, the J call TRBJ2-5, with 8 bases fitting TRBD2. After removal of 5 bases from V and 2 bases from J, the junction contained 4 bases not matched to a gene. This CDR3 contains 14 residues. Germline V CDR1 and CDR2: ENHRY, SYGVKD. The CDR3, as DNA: TGTGCCATCAGTAGCGGGGGCCTACAAGAGACCCAGTACTTC. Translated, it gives CAISSGGLQETQYF.

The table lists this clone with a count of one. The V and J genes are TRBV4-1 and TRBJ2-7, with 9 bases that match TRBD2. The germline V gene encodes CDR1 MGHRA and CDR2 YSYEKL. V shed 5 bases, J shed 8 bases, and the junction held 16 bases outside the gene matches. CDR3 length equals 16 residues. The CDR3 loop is CASSVPGTSYPAKQYF. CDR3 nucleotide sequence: TGCGCCAGCAGCGTTCCCGGGACTAGCTATCCCGCCAAGCAGTACTTC.

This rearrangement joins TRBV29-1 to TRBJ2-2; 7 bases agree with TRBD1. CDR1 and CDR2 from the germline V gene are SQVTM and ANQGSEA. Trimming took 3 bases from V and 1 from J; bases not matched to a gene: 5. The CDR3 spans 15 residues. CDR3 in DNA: TGCAGCGTTGACTTAACAGGGGTGAACACCGGGGAGCTGTTTTTT. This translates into CSVDLTGVNTGELFF.

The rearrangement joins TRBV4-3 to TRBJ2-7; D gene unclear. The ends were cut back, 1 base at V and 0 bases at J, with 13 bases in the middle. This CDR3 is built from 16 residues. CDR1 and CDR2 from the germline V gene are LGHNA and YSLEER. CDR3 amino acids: CASSQGSLGSSYEQYF. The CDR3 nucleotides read TGCGCCAGCAGCCAAGGGTCACTGGGCAGCTCCTACGAGCAGTACTTC.

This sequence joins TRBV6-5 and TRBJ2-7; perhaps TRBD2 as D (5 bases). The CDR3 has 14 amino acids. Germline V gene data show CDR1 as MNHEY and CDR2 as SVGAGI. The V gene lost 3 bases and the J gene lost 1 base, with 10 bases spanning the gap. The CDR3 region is CASSYFAGSYEQYF. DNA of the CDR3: TGTGCCAGCAGTTATTTCGCGGGTTCCTACGAGCAGTACTTC.

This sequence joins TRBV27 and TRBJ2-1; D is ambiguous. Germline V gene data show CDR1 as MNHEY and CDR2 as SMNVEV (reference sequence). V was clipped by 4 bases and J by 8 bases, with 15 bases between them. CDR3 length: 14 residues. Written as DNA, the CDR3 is TGTGCCAGCAGTTATTTGACTTTTCCCCATGAGCAGTTCTTC. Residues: CASSYLTFPHEQFF.

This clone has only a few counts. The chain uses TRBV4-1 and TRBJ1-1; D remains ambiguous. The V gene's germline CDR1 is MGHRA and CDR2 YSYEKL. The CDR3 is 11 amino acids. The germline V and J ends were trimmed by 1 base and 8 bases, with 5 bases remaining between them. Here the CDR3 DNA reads TGCGCCAGCAGCCAAGCTACGGAAGCTTTCTTT. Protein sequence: CASSQATEAFF.

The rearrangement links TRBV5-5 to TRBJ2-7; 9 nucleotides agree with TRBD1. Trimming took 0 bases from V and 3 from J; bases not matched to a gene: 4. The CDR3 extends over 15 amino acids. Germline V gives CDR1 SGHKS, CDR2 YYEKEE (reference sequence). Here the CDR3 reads CASSLGTGEGYEQYF. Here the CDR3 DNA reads TGTGCCAGCAGCTTGGGGACAGGGGAAGGCTACGAGCAGTACTTC.